The text below deals with one T cell receptor beta chain. Its antigen has not been determined. No quality values exist for individual bases; no much larger clone is one base distant. Receptor libraries were prepared by the immunoSEQ multiplex PCR assay. DNA from the CD4+ T cells that had been cultured and isolated underwent TCR beta CDR3 sequencing. In the paper's pipeline: The analysis removed non-productive TCR sequences, trimmed reads to the CDR3 region, and retained only CDR3s that were 7 or more amino acids long. The MANAFEST web app was used to pick out antigen-specific clonotypes by comparing their expansion in peptide wells with that in reference cultures. For clones to be considered positive, expansion at FDR<0.05 versus reference and all other wells, an odds ratio above 5, and a frequency above 0.1% in two replicate wells were required. A clonotype was called cross-reactive if it was significantly expanded both in SARS-CoV-2 spike wells and in at least one common cold coronavirus spike condition. Levenshtein distance calculated with the stringdist R package was used to assess CDR3 similarity, and unrooted trees were constructed with ape in R 3.6.1. TCRdb took this table from immuneACCESS and kept in-frame rearrangements with V and J called. Such tables lack part of the clones; where checked against another copy, unresolved V genes explain under half of the gap, and the rest is unexplained. V and J calls plus clone size are reproduced from that table; the DNA served to infer D and trimming. The sample records some 46,000 clones, around 76% of which are singletons. The leading ten clones occupy roughly 3.5% of the sample.

This sample was included in a study of vaccination effects on CD4 cells after COVID-19 (dated by TCRdb to about 2022). For context, the study as a whole: In the ViraFEST assay, PBMC were stimulated with viral peptide pools, and antigen-specific CD4+ T cell clonotypes were then identified by expansion using TCR sequencing. Samples were taken from three convalescent patients early (day +14) and late (day +241, +227, +161 respectively) after vaccination. Altogether, about 10 COVID-19 convalescent patients and several SARS-CoV-2-naive healthy vaccine recipients made up the full study. Two million PBMC per well were cultured in IMDM with 5% human AB serum, roughly 10 IU/ml IL-2 and gentamicin, plus 10 ug/ml peptides. Cultures from other donors in the study were sequenced using the Oncomine TCR Beta short-read assay on an Illumina iSeq 100. The study compared SARS-CoV-2 spike-specific CD4+ TCR repertoires before and after mRNA vaccination in COVID-19 convalescent patients and infection-naive vaccine recipients. Post-vaccine samples across the study were collected a median of 72 days after the second dose, with a range of 14 to 241.

Results the study describes overall, beyond this receptor: Marked clonal contraction was observed in both infection-induced and vaccine-induced clones at late post-vaccination timepoints, consistent with waning T cell responses. In convalescent patients, the post-vaccine spike-reactive repertoire was composed mainly of new vaccine-induced clones that were largely distinct from infection-induced clones. Only a small number of convalescent patients were included, and no early post-infection timepoints were available, which limited the study.

After approximately 11 days of culture, CD4+ T cells were isolated with the EasySep CD4+ T cell isolation kit. Convalescent patients had PCR-confirmed SARS-CoV-2 infection between March and December 2020, before Alpha, Beta and Delta variants emerged in the United States. Two doses of either the BNT162b2 or the mRNA-1273 mRNA SARS-CoV-2 vaccine were administered to participants. On days 3 and 7, half of the culture medium was replaced with fresh IL-2-containing medium. Unless otherwise noted, each peptide stimulation condition was cultured in triplicate wells. PBMC were separated from whole blood using Ficoll-Paque Plus gradient centrifugation and were then either cryopreserved at -140C or used fresh. The QIAamp micro DNA kit was used to extract genomic DNA from the cultured CD4+ T cells. Germline trimming: 3 bases from V, 0 bases from J; junction bases outside gene matches: 3. Taken from cysteine to phenylalanine, the CDR3 has 15 residues. Kept here is only the CDR3 DNA, which spans 45 bases and is read in frame from base 1. The germline V gene encodes CDR1 GTSNPN and CDR2 SVGIG (reference sequence).

The sequenced sample was CD4+ T cells from PBMCs cultured without peptide, obtained after COVID-19 vaccination. This sequence was found in a human donor who had a prior SARS-CoV-2 infection. The sequence links TRBV30 to TRBJ2-3; 10 bases in the junction line up with TRBD1. The nucleotide sequence is given as TGTGCCTGGAGGGGACAGGGGTTGAGCACAGATACGCAGTATTTT. Its amino acids are CAWRGQGLSTDTQYF.